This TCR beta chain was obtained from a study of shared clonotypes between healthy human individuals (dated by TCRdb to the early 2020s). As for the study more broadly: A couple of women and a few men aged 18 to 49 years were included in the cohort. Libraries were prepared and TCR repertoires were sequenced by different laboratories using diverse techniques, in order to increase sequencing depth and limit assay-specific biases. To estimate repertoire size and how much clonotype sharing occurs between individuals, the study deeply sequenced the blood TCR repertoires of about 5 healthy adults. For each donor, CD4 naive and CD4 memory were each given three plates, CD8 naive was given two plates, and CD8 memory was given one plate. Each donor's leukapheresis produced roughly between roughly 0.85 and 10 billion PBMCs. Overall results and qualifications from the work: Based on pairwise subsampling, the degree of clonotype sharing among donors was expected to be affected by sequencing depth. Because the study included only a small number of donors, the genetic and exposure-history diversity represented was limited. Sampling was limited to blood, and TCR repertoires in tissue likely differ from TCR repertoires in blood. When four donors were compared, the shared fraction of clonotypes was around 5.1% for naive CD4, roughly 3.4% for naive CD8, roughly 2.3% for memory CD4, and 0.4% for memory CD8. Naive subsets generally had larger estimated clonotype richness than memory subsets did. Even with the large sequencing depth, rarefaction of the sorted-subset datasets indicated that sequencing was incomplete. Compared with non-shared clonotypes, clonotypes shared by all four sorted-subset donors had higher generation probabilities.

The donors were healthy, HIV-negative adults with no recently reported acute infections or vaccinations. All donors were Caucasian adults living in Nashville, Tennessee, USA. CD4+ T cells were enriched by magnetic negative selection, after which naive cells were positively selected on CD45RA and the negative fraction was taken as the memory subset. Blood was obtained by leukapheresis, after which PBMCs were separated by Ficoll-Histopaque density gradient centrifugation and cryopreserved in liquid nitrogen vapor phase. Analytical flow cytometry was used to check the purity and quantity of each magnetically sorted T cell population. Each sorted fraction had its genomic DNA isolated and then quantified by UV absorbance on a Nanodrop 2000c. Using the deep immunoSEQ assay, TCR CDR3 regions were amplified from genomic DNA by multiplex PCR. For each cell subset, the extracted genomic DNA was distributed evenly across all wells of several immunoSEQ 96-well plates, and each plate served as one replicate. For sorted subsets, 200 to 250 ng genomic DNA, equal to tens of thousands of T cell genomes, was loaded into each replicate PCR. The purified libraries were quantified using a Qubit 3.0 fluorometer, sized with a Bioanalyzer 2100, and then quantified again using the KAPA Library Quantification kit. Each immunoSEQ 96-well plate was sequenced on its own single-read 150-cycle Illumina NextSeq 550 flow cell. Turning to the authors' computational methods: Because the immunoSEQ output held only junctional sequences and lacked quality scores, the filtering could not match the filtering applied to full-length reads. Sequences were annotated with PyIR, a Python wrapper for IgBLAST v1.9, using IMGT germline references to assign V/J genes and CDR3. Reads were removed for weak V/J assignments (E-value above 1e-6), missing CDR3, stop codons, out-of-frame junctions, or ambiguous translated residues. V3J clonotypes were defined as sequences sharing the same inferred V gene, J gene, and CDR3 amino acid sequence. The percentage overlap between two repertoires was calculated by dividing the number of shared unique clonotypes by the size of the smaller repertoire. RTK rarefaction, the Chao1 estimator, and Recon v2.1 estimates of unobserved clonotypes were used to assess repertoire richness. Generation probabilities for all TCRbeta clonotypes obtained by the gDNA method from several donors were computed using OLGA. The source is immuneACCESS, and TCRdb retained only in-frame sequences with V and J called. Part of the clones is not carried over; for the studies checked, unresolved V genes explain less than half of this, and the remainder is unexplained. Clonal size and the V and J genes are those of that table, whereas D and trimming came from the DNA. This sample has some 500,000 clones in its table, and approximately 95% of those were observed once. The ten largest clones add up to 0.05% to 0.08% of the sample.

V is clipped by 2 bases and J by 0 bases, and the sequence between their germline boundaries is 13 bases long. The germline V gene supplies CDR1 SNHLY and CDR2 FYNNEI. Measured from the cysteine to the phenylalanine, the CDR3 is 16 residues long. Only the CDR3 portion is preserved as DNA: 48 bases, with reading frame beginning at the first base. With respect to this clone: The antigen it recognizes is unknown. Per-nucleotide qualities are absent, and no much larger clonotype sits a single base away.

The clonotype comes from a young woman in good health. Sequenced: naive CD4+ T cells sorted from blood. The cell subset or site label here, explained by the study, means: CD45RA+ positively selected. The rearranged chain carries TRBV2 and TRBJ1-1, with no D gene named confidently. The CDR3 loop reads CASSEREGDMNTEAFF. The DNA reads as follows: TGTGCCAGCAGTGAAAGGGAGGGAGACATGAACACTGAAGCTTTCTTT. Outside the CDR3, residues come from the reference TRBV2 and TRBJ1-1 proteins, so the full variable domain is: EPEVTQTPSHQVTQMGQEVILRCVPISNHLYFYWYRQILGQKVEFLVSFYNNEISEKSEIFDDQFSVERPDGSNFTLKIRSTKLEDSAMYFCASSEREGDMNTEAFFGQGTRLTVV.